These 26 T cell receptor beta chains were all obtained from the same sample, sequenced in a study of cytomegalovirus exposure and HLA in healthy donors. 60 Vbeta and 13 Jbeta primers were used in PCR. Clones were read by immunoSEQ multiplex PCR, and TCRdb kept only the in-frame ones, dropping some. The sample shows about 150,000 clones, about 75% of them seen only once. Sequenced input: PBMCs. These receptors were obtained from a woman aged 25-40 years in good health and CMV-seronegative.

This clone came up a few times. The J gene is TRBJ2-7, the V gene TRBV7-8; 7 nucleotides match TRBD1. V lost 4 bases to trimming and J lost 7 bases; unmatched junction nucleotides: 7. CDR1 is SGHVS and CDR2 is FQNEAQ in the germline V gene. The CDR3 spans 13 residues. CDR3 in amino acids: CASSWGQSQEQYF. The CDR3 region has the DNA TGTGCCAGCAGCTGGGGACAGTCGCAGGAGCAGTACTTC.

The sample holds many counts of this clone. The chain employs TRBV14 and TRBJ2-2, with TRBD2 as a possible D gene (7 bases). The CDR3 extends over 15 amino acids. Germline V gene sequence: CDR1 SGHDN, CDR2 FVKESK. Between the trimmed V and J ends, which lost 4 bases and 5 bases, there was a span of 14 bases. This CDR3 reads CASSPTGGGTGELFF. CDR3 nucleotides: TGTGCCAGCAGCCCGACAGGCGGGGGAACCGGGGAGCTGTTTTTT.

The chain couples TRBV29-1 to TRBJ2-5; the D gene is possibly TRBD1 (5 bases). Germline CDR1 is SQVTM and CDR2 is ANQGSEA. V lost 4 bases, J lost 2 bases, and 14 bases lay in between. The length of the CDR3 is 14 residues. The CDR3 DNA sequence: TGCAGCGTTGTGGGTGACAGAGGACAAGAGACCCAGTACTTC. Its translation: CSVVGDRGQETQYF.

The J gene is TRBJ2-6, the V gene TRBV11-2; maybe TRBD1 (6 bases). Germline-derived CDR1 and CDR2 are SGHAT and FQNNGV. The CDR3 totals 15 residues. Deletions cut 7 bases from V and 1 base from J, with 11 bases between. The CDR3 is CASNNRGSGANVLTF. CDR3 nucleotides: TGTGCCAGCAACAATAGGGGGTCTGGGGCCAACGTCCTGACTTTC.

This rearrangement joins TRBV6-5 to TRBJ1-1, with a possible D match to TRBD1 (5 bases). Between the trimmed V and J ends, which lost 2 bases and 7 bases, there was a span of 11 bases. Germline lookup yields CDR1 MNHEY and CDR2 SVGAGI. The CDR3 consists of 13 residues. The CDR3, as DNA: TGTGCCAGCAGTTACCGAGGACACTTTGAAGCTTTCTTT. Its translation: CASSYRGHFEAFF.

This chain uses TRBV7-9 with TRBJ1-1; TRBD1 is a possible D gene (6 bases). This CDR3 is built from 13 residues. Trimming removed 10 bases from V and 0 bases from J, with 12 bases in between. Germline V CDR1 and CDR2: SEHNR, FQNEAQ (reference sequence). The chain's CDR3 is CATSTGLNTEAFF. The CDR3 DNA follows: TGTGCCACTTCGACAGGCCTGAACACTGAAGCTTTCTTT.

The sample holds a few counts of this clone. The chain joins TRBV9 to TRBJ2-2; possibly TRBD2 for D (6 bases). Germline assignment: CDR1 SGDLS and CDR2 YYNGEE. The CDR3 runs to 15 residues. The V end was cut by 4 bases, the J end by 4 bases, with 14 bases between. The CDR3 spells CASSSSRESTGELFF. The CDR3 DNA follows: TGTGCCAGCAGCTCTAGCCGGGAGAGCACCGGGGAGCTGTTTTTT.

This clone appeared once. This chain joins TRBV7-9 and TRBJ2-7, with D possibly TRBD1 on 5 matching bases. This CDR3 contains 13 residues. V lost 7 bases to trimming and J lost 2 bases, with 12 bases between them. The germline V gene has CDR1 SEHNR and CDR2 FQNEAQ (reference sequence). This chain's CDR3 is CASTPDSPYEQYF. The CDR3 coding sequence is TGTGCCAGCACCCCCGACAGTCCCTACGAGCAGTACTTC.

V is TRBV19 and J is TRBJ2-4, with 11 bases that match TRBD2. CDR1 LNHDA and CDR2 SQIVND come from the germline V gene (reference sequence). Unmatched junction bases numbered 5, after V lost 7 bases and J lost 0 bases. The CDR3 extends over 16 amino acids. The DNA for the CDR3 is TGTGCCAGTACCACTAGCGGGGGCCTAGCCAAAAACATTCAGTACTTC. Translated: CASTTSGGLAKNIQYF.

This chain uses TRBV10-1 with TRBJ2-7; no clear D. CDR3 length equals 13 residues. Germline values: CDR1 WNHNN, CDR2 SYGVQD (reference sequence). Trimming shortened V by 8 bases and J by 2 bases, and 13 bases separated the two germline ends. The CDR3 DNA follows: TGCGCCAGCCCCTTAAACCCTACCTACGAGCAGTACTTC. This encodes CASPLNPTYEQYF.

This clone was detected a few times. This rearrangement joins TRBV11-3 to TRBJ2-1, with D hard to call. V dropped 4 bases and J dropped 4 bases, with 5 bases sitting between them. Germline V gives CDR1 SGHNT, CDR2 YENEEA. This CDR3 contains 12 residues. The CDR3 reads CASSSQYNEQFF. CDR3 DNA sequence: TGTGCCAGCAGCTCACAGTACAATGAGCAGTTCTTC.

V gene TRBV5-1 combines with J gene TRBJ2-2; a weak D match, TRBD1 (7 bases). The germline V gene encodes CDR1 SGHRS and CDR2 YFSETQ. This CDR3 region has 19 residues. V lost 3 bases and J 2 bases, leaving 23 bases between the germline ends. The chain's CDR3 is CASSWGFQGGSINTGELFF. The CDR3 DNA sequence: TGCGCCAGCAGCTGGGGGTTCCAGGGGGGTTCCATAAACACCGGGGAGCTGTTTTTT.

This sequence joins TRBV19 and TRBJ1-5; tentative D call: TRBD1 (6 bases). This CDR3 comprises 16 residues. Germline CDR1 reads LNHDA; CDR2 reads SQIVND (reference sequence). Trimming shortened V by 4 bases and J by 1 base, and 14 bases separated the two germline ends. The chain's CDR3 is CASSNRVTRSNQPQHF. The CDR3 DNA follows: TGTGCCAGTAGTAACAGGGTAACGAGGAGCAATCAGCCCCAGCATTTT.

The CDR3 DNA reads as TGTGCCAGCTCTCTTGGGACAGTCCAGAACACTGAAGCTTTCTTT. This encodes CASSLGTVQNTEAFF. This sequence joins TRBV18 and TRBJ1-1; 7 nucleotides line up with TRBD1. Germline CDR1 is KGHSH and CDR2 is LQKENI. This CDR3 spans 15 amino acids. After removal of 6 bases from V and 1 base from J, the junction contained 8 bases not matched to a gene. Drawing the rest from reference TRBV18 and TRBJ1-1, the complete variable domain is NAGVMQNPRHLVRRRGQEARLRCSPMKGHSHVYWYRQLPEEGLKFMVYLQKENIIDESGMPKERFSAEFPKEGPSILRIQQVVRGDSAAYFCASSLGTVQNTEAFFGQGTRLTVV.

The chain employs TRBV6-4 and TRBJ2-3; tentatively, D is TRBD1 (6 bases). This CDR3 comprises 15 residues. Germline CDR1 is MRHNA and CDR2 is SNTAGT. V lost 6 bases, J lost 3 bases, and 16 bases lay in between. CDR3 amino acids: CASSPQGLGTDTQYF. CDR3 nucleotides: TGTGCCAGCAGCCCTCAGGGGTTGGGGACAGATACGCAGTATTTT.

On this clone: Other DNA sequences of this sample code for an identical CDR3. The rearrangement joins TRBV30 to TRBJ1-3, with D unresolved. Germline CDR1 reads GTSNPN; CDR2 reads SVGIG (reference sequence). The CDR3 spans 12 residues. V dropped 0 bases and J dropped 4 bases, with 4 bases sitting between them. The DNA for the CDR3 is TGTGCCTGGAGTGTACTGGGAAACACCATATATTTT. This encodes CAWSVLGNTIYF.

The V call is TRBV5-6, the J call TRBJ2-7, with D tentatively TRBD1 (5 bases). CDR1 is SGHDT and CDR2 is YYEEEE in the germline V gene. Trimming cost V 0 bases and J 0 bases, with 7 bases left between them. The CDR3 is made up of 14 amino acids. CDR3 sequence reads: CASSLGGLSYEQYF. CDR3 nucleotides: TGTGCCAGCAGCTTGGGGGGCCTCTCCTACGAGCAGTACTTC. Supplemented by reference TRBV5-6 and TRBJ2-7, the full variable domain reads DAGVTQSPTHLIKTRGQQVTLRCSPKSGHDTVSWYQQALGQGPQFIFQYYEEEERQRGNFPDRFSGHQFPNYSSELNVNALLLGDSALYLCASSLGGLSYEQYFGPGTRLTVT.

The chain has TRBV28 and TRBJ2-1; perhaps TRBD2 as D (5 bases). The CDR3 length is 14 residues. Germline CDR1 and CDR2: MDHEN and SYDVKM. Trimming removed 8 bases from V and 10 bases from J, with 21 bases in between. The CDR3 DNA reads TGTGCCAGCGTTCGTCCCCTGGGCCGCGGGGAGCAGTTCTTC. Translating it yields CASVRPLGRGEQFF.

The chain links TRBV30 to TRBJ1-1; D is ambiguous. Germline CDR1 is GTSNPN and CDR2 is SVGIG (reference sequence). The V gene lost 5 bases and the J gene lost 8 bases, with 12 bases spanning the gap. The CDR3 runs 11 residues. CDR3 nucleotide sequence: TGTGCCTGGCGCGGGCGTTCGGAAGCTTTCTTT. Its protein product is CAWRGRSEAFF.

A single count supports this clone. V and J are TRBV28 and TRBJ1-1, with D possibly TRBD1 on 6 matching bases. Germline loops: CDR1 MDHEN, CDR2 SYDVKM. The CDR3 loop spans 13 amino acids. Deletions cut 2 bases from V and 4 bases from J, with 8 bases between. The CDR3 loop reads CASSLSRGTEAFF. As DNA, the CDR3 is TGTGCCAGCAGTTTAAGCAGGGGCACTGAAGCTTTCTTT.

This clone came up a few times. The gene calls are TRBV4-2 and TRBJ2-3, with D possibly being TRBD2 (5 bases). The germline CDR1 and CDR2 sequences are LGHNA and YNFKEQ. V shed 5 bases and J shed 6 bases, with 12 bases lying between them. The CDR3 has 13 amino acids. The CDR3: CASSLKRGDTQYF. In DNA, the CDR3 is TGTGCCAGCAGCTTGAAGAGAGGGGATACGCAGTATTTT.

This clone was found a few times. The chain links TRBV11-2 to TRBJ2-1, with TRBD2 matching over 9 bases. Germline loops: CDR1 SGHAT, CDR2 FQNNGV. The trim removed 4 bases at V and 9 bases at J, leaving 10 bases unmatched. The CDR3 spans 15 residues. The CDR3 region is CASSSGLAGMGEQFF. The DNA for the CDR3 is TGTGCCAGCAGCTCGGGGCTAGCGGGGATGGGTGAGCAGTTCTTC.

V usage is TRBV6-6 and J usage is TRBJ2-7; 7 positions match TRBD1. The V gene end was trimmed by 2 bases and the J gene end by 2 bases; junction bases not matched to a gene: 6. The CDR3 is 15 amino acids. Germline CDR1 is MNHNY and CDR2 is SVGAGI (reference sequence). The CDR3 region has the DNA TGTGCCAGCAGTTACCTCGAAGGGGGCGCCTACGAGCAGTACTTC. Translating gives CASSYLEGGAYEQYF.

The chain recombines TRBV6-4 with TRBJ1-1; D remains ambiguous. V gave up 4 bases and J gave up 1 base, with 7 bases separating them. Per the germline V gene, CDR1 is MRHNA and CDR2 is SNTAGT. The CDR3 loop spans 13 amino acids. CDR3 region: CASSVEGNTEAFF. In DNA, the CDR3 is TGTGCCAGCAGTGTCGAGGGGAACACTGAAGCTTTCTTT.

This chain connects TRBV15 to TRBJ2-1; 15 bases match TRBD2. J gave up 4 bases and V 5 bases, and 6 bases lay outside the gene matches. The germline CDR1 and CDR2 sequences are LNHNV and YYDKDF (reference sequence). There are 17 residues in the CDR3. CDR3 sequence reads: CATSGTSGGPSYNEQFF. The CDR3, as DNA: TGTGCCACCAGCGGGACTAGCGGGGGGCCCTCTTACAATGAGCAGTTCTTC. Based on the CDR3 plus reference TRBV15 and TRBJ2-1, the full variable domain is DAMVIQNPRYQVTQFGKPVTLSCSQTLNHNVMYWYQQKSSQAPKLLFHYYDKDFNNEADTPDNFQSRRPNTSFCFLDIRSPGLGDTAMYLCATSGTSGGPSYNEQFFGPGTRLTVL.

The gene calls are TRBV19 and TRBJ1-1; TRBD1 is a possible D gene (5 bases). This CDR3 has 15 amino acids. Germline values: CDR1 LNHDA, CDR2 SQIVND (reference sequence). V lost 8 bases and J lost 4, with 20 bases in between. CDR3 nucleotide sequence: TGTGCCAGTTTCCCTACTGCAGGGAGGCGCACTGAAGCTTTCTTT. Encoded protein: CASFPTAGRRTEAFF.